These 24 T cell receptor beta chains were sequenced from one sample in a study of T-cell reconstitution after alpha-beta-depleted transplantation in children. Unique molecular identifiers were incorporated during preparation of the TCRbeta library. TCRdb reprocessed the PCR reads via MiXCR and lists one record per CDR3 protein. This table has about 91,000 distinct CDR3 sequences, 7% to 9% appearing once. The sequences come from PBMCs from the stem cell graft donor, collected from the stem cell graft. Receptors were obtained from a human donor who donated a stem cell graft to a child with congenital amegakaryocytic thrombocytopenia.

This clonotype was seen many times. This chain uses TRBV20-1 with TRBJ2-1; perhaps TRBD2 as D (6 bases). The germline V gene has CDR1 DFQATT and CDR2 SNEGSKA (reference sequence). Trimming stripped 6 bases from V and 2 bases from J, with 14 bases between. CDR3 size: 14 residues. The CDR3 is CSARDFTTYNEQFF. As DNA, the CDR3 is TGCAGTGCGAGGGACTTCACTACCTACAATGAGCAGTTCTTC.

This clonotype came up many times. The gene calls are TRBV6-5 and TRBJ1-2; 7 nucleotides match TRBD1. The V gene end was trimmed by 5 bases and the J gene end by 0 bases; junction bases not matched to a gene: 9. The germline CDR1 and CDR2 sequences are MNHEY and SVGAGI. This CDR3 comprises 16 residues. The DNA for the CDR3 is TGTGCCAGCAGTCTTGGGACAGCCACGACTAACTATGGCTACACCTTC. This translates into CASSLGTATTNYGYTF.

This clonotype was picked up many times. The V call is TRBV2, the J call TRBJ1-1, with D maybe TRBD1 (5 bases). V was pared by 3 bases and J by 5 bases, with 16 bases between. CDR1 and CDR2 from the germline V gene are SNHLY and FYNNEI. The CDR3 is made up of 15 amino acids. The CDR3 DNA reads as TGTGCCAGCAGTGATCAACAGGTCCGTAGGACTGAAGCTTTCTTT. It encodes CASSDQQVRRTEAFF.

This clonotype came up many times. The chain uses TRBV12-3 or TRBV12-4 and TRBJ2-7; D possibly matches TRBD1 or TRBD2 (6 bases each). The CDR3 loop spans 16 amino acids. Deletions cut 0 bases from V and 1 base from J, with 13 bases between. The CDR3 region has the DNA TGTGCCAGCAGTTTAGCCCCGGGGGCGGCATCCTACGAGCAGTACTTC. Its protein is CASSLAPGAASYEQYF.

This clonotype was recorded many times. This chain connects TRBV5-1 to TRBJ1-2, with D possibly matching TRBD1 (5 bases). This CDR3 region has 14 residues. The germline gives CDR1 SGHRS, CDR2 YFSETQ. Trimming pared 4 bases from V and 8 bases from J, leaving 18 bases between. The CDR3 here is CASSQGPGIEGYTF. In DNA form, the CDR3 reads TGCGCCAGCAGCCAAGGGCCAGGGATTGAAGGCTACACCTTC. Using reference TRBV5-1 and TRBJ1-2 for the parts outside the CDR3, the full variable domain is KAGVTQTPRYLIKTRGQQVTLSCSPISGHRSVSWYQQTPGQGLQFLFEYFSETQRNKGNFPGRFSGRQFSNSRSEMNVSTLELGDSALYLCASSQGPGIEGYTFGSGTRLTVV.

This clonotype was observed many times. The gene calls are TRBV29-1 and TRBJ1-4; 7 bases map to TRBD1. This CDR3 has 12 amino acids. Germline CDR1 is SQVTM and CDR2 is ANQGSEA. J was trimmed by 7 bases and V by 4 bases; bases with no gene match: 3. Written as DNA, the CDR3 is TGCAGCGTTGGACAGGGTGGTGAAAAACTGTTTTTT. Translation gives CSVGQGGEKLFF. The full variable domain, with the rest looked up from reference TRBV29-1 and TRBJ1-4, is SAVISQKPSRDICQRGTSLTIQCQVDSQVTMMFWYRQQPGQSLTLIATANQGSEATYESGFVIDKFPISRPNLTFSTLTVSNMSPEDSSIYLCSVGQGGEKLFFGSGTQLSVL.

The sample holds many counts of this clonotype. The chain combines TRBV2 with TRBJ2-7; D is unresolved. The CDR3 extends over 13 amino acids. Trimming removed 8 bases from V and 3 bases from J, with 14 bases in between. The germline V gene encodes CDR1 SNHLY and CDR2 FYNNEI. The CDR3 region has the DNA TGTGCCAGCTCTGTGAGACTTAACTACGAGCAGTACTTC. It specifies CASSVRLNYEQYF.

This clonotype has at least ten counts. The J gene is TRBJ1-1, the V gene TRBV29-1; maybe TRBD1 (5 bases). V shed 4 bases and J shed 4 bases, with 16 bases lying between them. Germline loops: CDR1 SQVTM, CDR2 ANQGSEA. The CDR3 has 14 amino acids. The CDR3 coding sequence is TGCAGCGTTGTCTTTACCAACCAGGGCACTGAAGCTTTCTTT. Amino acid sequence: CSVVFTNQGTEAFF.

This clonotype was observed many times. The rearrangement links TRBV7-3 to TRBJ2-2, with 7 bases fitting TRBD2. The CDR3 totals 16 residues. CDR1 SGHTA and CDR2 FQGTGA come from the germline V gene. V shed 5 bases and J 1 base; nucleotides not matched to a gene: 7. The CDR3 nucleotides read TGTGCCAGCAGCCAGCTAGCGGCCATGAACACCGGGGAGCTGTTTTTT. It is translated as CASSQLAAMNTGELFF.

This clonotype appeared many times. The gene calls are TRBV7-2 and TRBJ1-2; possible D gene TRBD1, 5 bases. This CDR3 spans 15 amino acids. Germline values: CDR1 SGHTA, CDR2 FQGNSA. The V end lost 1 base, the J end lost 3 bases, and 12 bases lay between the germline ends. CDR3 protein: CASSLDGGRYYGYTF. CDR3 nucleotide sequence: TGTGCCAGCAGCTTAGATGGGGGGAGGTACTATGGCTACACCTTC.

The rearrangement links TRBV12-3 or TRBV12-4 to TRBJ1-5, with unresolved D. Trimming pared 11 bases from V and 0 bases from J, leaving 26 bases between. The CDR3 totals 18 residues. CDR3 sequence reads: CAFCLVASRSDSNQPQHF. The CDR3 DNA follows: TGTGCCTTCTGTTTAGTGGCCAGTCGTTCCGATAGCAATCAGCCCCAGCATTTT.

This clonotype was counted many times. The chain links TRBV15 to TRBJ1-3, with D unresolved. The V and J ends lost 2 bases and 7 bases respectively, with 15 bases between them. There are 15 residues in the CDR3. CDR1 is LNHNV, CDR2 YYDKDF, per germline (reference sequence). CDR3 sequence (DNA): TGTGCCACCAGCAGACTAGACCTAGACGGGAACACCATATATTTT. It is translated as CATSRLDLDGNTIYF.

This clonotype was observed a handful of times. The chain employs TRBV5-1 and TRBJ1-1, with 7 bases lining up with TRBD1. Trimming removed 0 bases from V and 8 bases from J; junction bases left unmatched: 7. In germline, CDR1 is SGHRS, CDR2 YFSETQ. The CDR3 runs 14 residues. The CDR3 DNA reads as TGCGCCAGCAGCTTGGTCAGGGGGTTCGACGAAGCTTTCTTT. Protein sequence: CASSLVRGFDEAFF.

The DNA of the CDR3 is TGTGCCAGCAGTTCTGTCCGGGGTAACGAGCAGTACTTC. Protein sequence: CASSSVRGNEQYF. The chain has TRBV7-9 and TRBJ2-7, with a weak D call TRBD2 (5 bases). Trimming removed 6 bases at V and 5 bases at J, with 14 bases between. The CDR3 consists of 13 residues. Germline V lookup: CDR1 SEHNR, CDR2 FQNEAQ (reference sequence). Full variable domain (remainder filled in from reference TRBV7-9 and TRBJ2-7): DTGVSQNPRHKITKRGQNVTFRCDPISEHNRLYWYRQTLGQGPEFLTYFQNEAQLEKSRLLSDRFSAERPKGSFSTLEIQRTEQGDSAMYLCASSSVRGNEQYFGPGTRLTVT.

The table lists this clonotype with many counts. The gene calls are TRBV5-1 and TRBJ1-1; tentatively, D is TRBD1 (5 bases). V was shortened by 0 bases and J by 3 bases, with 9 bases between the two germline ends. The CDR3 runs 14 residues. Germline CDR1 SGHRS, CDR2 YFSETQ. This CDR3 is CASSLDLRDTEAFF. The CDR3 DNA reads as TGCGCCAGCAGCTTGGACCTCAGGGACACTGAAGCTTTCTTT.

The table lists this clonotype with a few counts. The V gene is TRBV25-1, the J gene TRBJ2-1; the D gene is possibly TRBD2 (5 bases). V lost 8 bases and J 3 bases, leaving 14 bases between the germline ends. This CDR3 has 14 amino acids. Germline values: CDR1 MGHDK, CDR2 SYGVNS. This CDR3 reads CASAGVNGYNEQFF. The CDR3 DNA follows: TGTGCCAGCGCCGGGGTGAATGGCTACAATGAGCAGTTCTTC.

This clonotype occurred a few times. This chain links TRBV5-1 with TRBJ2-2, with 7 bases lining up with TRBD2. The germline V gene has CDR1 SGHRS and CDR2 YFSETQ. V lost 1 base to trimming and J lost 5 bases; unmatched junction nucleotides: 11. The CDR3 sequence is 17 residues long. The DNA of the CDR3 is TGCGCCAGCAGCTTGAAGGGTCCGGGAGGTACGACCGGGGAGCTGTTTTTT. Protein: CASSLKGPGGTTGELFF.

This clonotype appeared many times. The genes are TRBV24-1 and TRBJ2-1, with a tentative D call TRBD1 (5 bases). The CDR3 runs to 12 residues. Trimming left V 4 bases short and J 5 bases short, with 5 bases between. CDR1 and CDR2 from the germline V gene are KGHDR and SFDVKD. The CDR3 loop is CATSDRDNEQFF. CDR3 nucleotides: TGTGCCACCAGTGACAGGGACAATGAGCAGTTCTTC.

The table lists this clonotype with many counts. The chain joins TRBV20-1 to TRBJ2-7; 8 bases are shared with TRBD2. The ends lost 6 bases at V and 3 bases at J; junction bases unmatched: 7. Germline V gene sequence: CDR1 DFQATT, CDR2 SNEGSKA (reference sequence). The CDR3 extends over 13 amino acids. The CDR3 loop reads CSAATSADYEQYF. CDR3 nucleotide sequence: TGCAGTGCCGCGACTAGCGCAGACTACGAGCAGTACTTC.

This clonotype was detected many times. The gene calls are TRBV5-1 and TRBJ2-5; D is perhaps TRBD1 or TRBD2 (6 bases each). Between the trimmed V and J ends, which lost 4 bases and 0 bases, there was a span of 13 bases. This CDR3 region has 15 residues. Germline V lookup: CDR1 SGHRS, CDR2 YFSETQ. The CDR3 sequence is CASSEGGFYQETQYF. CDR3 coding DNA: TGCGCCAGCAGCGAGGGGGGTTTCTACCAAGAGACCCAGTACTTC.

J is TRBJ2-5 and V is TRBV15; D is possibly TRBD2 (6 bases). The germline CDR1 and CDR2 sequences are LNHNV and YYDKDF (reference sequence). The CDR3 is 16 residues long. Trimming cost V 5 bases and J 4 bases, with 20 bases left between them. CDR3 sequence reads: CATSFSRLLAGETQYF. The CDR3 nucleotides are TGTGCCACCAGCTTCTCCCGTTTACTAGCTGGAGAGACCCAGTACTTC.

This clonotype has ten or more counts. The J gene is TRBJ1-1, the V gene TRBV24-1; the D is unclear. The V gene's germline CDR1 is KGHDR and CDR2 SFDVKD. Deletions cut 6 bases from V and 2 bases from J, with 9 bases between. The CDR3 contains 13 residues. The chain's CDR3 is CATSSPANTEAFF. The CDR3 DNA is TGTGCCACCAGTAGCCCCGCCAACACTGAAGCTTTCTTT.

In its sample, this clonotype was seen many times. This chain connects TRBV3-1 to TRBJ1-1, with D unresolved. V was trimmed by 7 bases and J by 3 bases, leaving 12 bases between them. Germline V lookup: CDR1 LGHDT, CDR2 YNNKEL (reference sequence). The CDR3 covers 13 residues. CDR3 sequence reads: CASMGRGDTEAFF. In DNA form, the CDR3 reads TGTGCCAGCATGGGCCGTGGAGACACTGAAGCTTTCTTT.

This clonotype appeared many times. The genes are TRBV6-5 and TRBJ1-1; D gene uncertain. The V gene's germline CDR1 is MNHEY and CDR2 SVGAGI. V lost 2 bases to trimming and J lost 12 bases, with 10 bases between them. The CDR3 runs 11 residues. The CDR3 region is CASSYPPSTFF. CDR3 in DNA: TGTGCCAGCAGTTACCCCCCAAGCACTTTCTTT.